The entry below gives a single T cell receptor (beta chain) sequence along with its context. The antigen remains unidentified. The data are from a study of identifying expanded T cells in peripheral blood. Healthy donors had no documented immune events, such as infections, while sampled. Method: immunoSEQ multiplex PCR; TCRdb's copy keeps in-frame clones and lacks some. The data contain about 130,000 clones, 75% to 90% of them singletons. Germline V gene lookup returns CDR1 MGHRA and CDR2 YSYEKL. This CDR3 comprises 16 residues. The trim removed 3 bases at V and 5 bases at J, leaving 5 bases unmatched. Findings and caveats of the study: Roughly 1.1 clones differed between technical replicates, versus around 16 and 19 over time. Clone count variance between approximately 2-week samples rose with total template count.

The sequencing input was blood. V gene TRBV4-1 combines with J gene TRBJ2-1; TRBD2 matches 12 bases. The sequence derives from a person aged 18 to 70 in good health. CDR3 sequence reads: CASSQALAGGNNEQFF. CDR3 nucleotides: TGCGCCAGCAGCCAGGCCCTAGCGGGGGGGAACAATGAGCAGTTCTTC.